The T cell receptor (beta chain) described here comes from a study of spatial heterogeneity in lung cancer. TCRdb re-derived calls from the 5' RACE reads in MiXCR, one entry per CDR3 protein. The sample carries 45,000 or so distinct CDR3 sequences, 12% recorded once. This clonotype was detected ten times or more. V was clipped by 2 bases and J by 5 bases; unmatched bases: 9. The CDR3 has 16 residues. CDR1 MNHEY and CDR2 SVGEGT come from the germline V gene. The time point: sample taken at primary tumor resection. Sequencing of whole RNA from tumor, nontumor lung or frozen PBMC involved no sorting. The J gene is TRBJ2-5, the V gene TRBV6-2 or TRBV6-3, with 9 bases fitting TRBD2. The source material was PBMCs, sampled at surgery. The source of this sequence is a female donor with early-stage non-small cell lung cancer. The CDR3 DNA is TGTGCCAGCAGTTACGGCCAGCGGGGGGCCCAGGAGACCCAGTACTTC. It specifies CASSYGQRGAQETQYF.